Sequencing of this TCR beta chain was carried out in a study of blood T cell repertoires in COVID-19 (dated by TCRdb to the early 2020s). Turning to the overall study: Samples covering the acute and convalescent phases of COVID-19 were provided by collaborators in the United States, Italy and Spain. The repertoires were released in a freely available public database meant as a resource for research on the immune response to SARS-CoV-2. The samples were drawn from two sources: the first 160 participants of the ongoing ImmuneRACE study, and 950 to 1,500 subjects contributed by 6 global collaborators. Where available, HLA class I and class II types were obtained from metadata supplied by the sample provider rather than from assay-based typing. The dataset comprised deeply sampled blood TCRbeta repertoires from subjects exposed to, actively infected with, or recovered from COVID-19. The material from the prospective study consisted of cDNA or gDNA derived from T cells, B-cell-depleted T cells, or PBMCs. The sample metadata nearly always contained a de-identified subject ID, COVID-19 status, age in years and sex. General conclusions and limits of the study: The amount of clinical and demographic metadata varied by source and participant and was provided uncurated.

The collaborating institutions used their own protocols to collect whole blood in K2EDTA tubes. Collaborator samples were shipped for TCRbeta analysis as frozen whole blood, isolated PBMCs, or DNA extracted from either sample type. Reading the germline V gene gives CDR1 MNHEY and CDR2 SVGAGI. Relative to germline, V is missing 7 bases and J is missing 4 bases, with 6 bases of the junction outside any gene match. The CDR3 numbers 14 residues from cysteine through phenylalanine. Solely the CDR3 DNA is kept, with 42 bases framed from the first base. Details on this clone: Its antigen is currently not known. One base away there is no much larger clone; base qualities are not given.

The immunoSEQ Assay, a bias-controlled multiplex PCR, was used to amplify TCRbeta CDR3 regions from genomic DNA. In the source study's methods: The number of nucleated cells in each sample was estimated by amplification of reference gene primers within the assay. To quantify the absolute abundance of each unique TCRbeta CDR3 rearrangement, sequence reads were collapsed and filtered. Productive Simpson clonality was computed per sample as the square root of Simpson's diversity index over productive rearrangements. TCRdb retrieved this table from immuneACCESS and kept in-frame rearrangements only. Not all clones are present; in checked studies, unresolved V genes account for under half, and no reason is known for the remainder. D and trimming come from the DNA, and the V and J calls and clone size come from that table. This sample holds around 40,000 clones; about nine tenths were observed only once. The leading ten clones occupy roughly 13% of the sample.

The sample was peripheral blood. The chain uses TRBV6-5 and TRBJ2-7, and 11 bases in between align with TRBD2. The source is a human donor in a cohort sampled during active COVID-19. DNA sequence: TGTGCCAGCAAGACTAGCGGGGCCTATTACGAGCAGTACTTC. Its protein reads: CASKTSGAYYEQYF.